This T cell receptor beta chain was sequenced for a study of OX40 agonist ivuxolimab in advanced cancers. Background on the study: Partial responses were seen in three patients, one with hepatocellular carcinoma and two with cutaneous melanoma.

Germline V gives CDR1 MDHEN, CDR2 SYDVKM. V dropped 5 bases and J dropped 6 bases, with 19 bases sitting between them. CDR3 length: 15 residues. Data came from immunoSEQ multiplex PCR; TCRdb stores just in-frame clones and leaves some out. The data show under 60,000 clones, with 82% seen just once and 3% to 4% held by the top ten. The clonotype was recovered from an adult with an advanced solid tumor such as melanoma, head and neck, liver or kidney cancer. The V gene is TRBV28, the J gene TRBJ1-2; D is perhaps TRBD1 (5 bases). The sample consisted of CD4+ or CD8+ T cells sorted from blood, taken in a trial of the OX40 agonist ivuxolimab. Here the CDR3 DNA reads TGTGCCAGCAGTCAAGGGAGCAGGGCAGCGAATGGCTACACCTTC. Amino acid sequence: CASSQGSRAANGYTF.